What follows describes a single TCR beta chain. Its specificity is not known. Data came from immunoSEQ multiplex PCR; TCRdb stores just in-frame clones and leaves some out. The sample lists approximately 150,000 clones; roughly 92% were seen once. V lost 6 bases, J lost 6 bases, and 9 bases stayed unmatched. This CDR3 is built from 15 residues. The V gene's germline CDR1 is MNHEY and CDR2 SVGAGI. The record originates from a study of T cell responses to AZD1222 COVID-19 vaccine. Study-wide results and caveats: None of the repertoires were sampled until the peak T cell response had passed.

This chain joins TRBV6-5 and TRBJ1-3, with 9 bases lining up with TRBD1. The sample was peripheral blood, taken on day 0 of AZD1222 vaccination. The receptor's source is an adult in good health. The CDR3 is CASRPDRGSENTIYF. The CDR3 bases are TGTGCCAGCAGACCTGACAGGGGGTCAGAAAACACCATATATTTT.